The clone carrying this T cell receptor beta chain was seen ten or more times. This record belongs to a study of identical twins. CDR1 and CDR2 from the germline V gene are MNHEY and SMNVEV (reference sequence). The CDR3 consists of 17 residues. With V trimmed by 5 bases and J by 3 bases, 6 bases remained unmatched. cDNA carried unique molecular identifiers, and a universal primer site was added by template switching. TCRdb recomputed calls from the 5' RACE reads with MiXCR, one row per CDR3 protein. Of approximately 690,000 distinct CDR3 sequences listed, approximately 6.1% are singletons. The sequenced material came from naive T cells sorted from blood. The V and J genes are TRBV27 and TRBJ2-1, with 14 bases identical to TRBD2. The TCR sequence derives from a man in his late teens or twenties in good health. CDR3 region: CASSAGTSGSVYNEQFF. In nucleotides, the CDR3 is TGTGCCAGCAGTGCAGGGACTAGCGGGAGCGTCTACAATGAGCAGTTCTTC.